This passage covers 13 T cell receptor beta chains from one sample sequenced in a study of cytomegalovirus exposure and HLA in healthy donors. 13 Jbeta primers and 60 Vbeta primers were used for the PCR. TCRdb keeps only in-frame clones here, not all; method: immunoSEQ multiplex PCR. The sample shows some 150,000 clones, 70% to 90% of them seen only once. Material for sequencing was PBMCs. The receptors derive from a woman in her twenties or thirties in good health and CMV-seropositive.

This chain joins TRBV30 and TRBJ1-3; 8 bases are shared with TRBD1. V trimming: 0 bases; J trimming: 3 bases; junction bases outside the gene matches: 4. This CDR3 comprises 15 residues. Germline V gene data show CDR1 as GTSNPN and CDR2 as SVGIG (reference sequence). The CDR3 nucleotides are TGTGCCTGGAGTGTGTCAGGGGGCGATGGAAACACCATATATTTT. Protein: CAWSVSGGDGNTIYF.

The chain combines TRBV11-1 with TRBJ1-1; the D gene is possibly TRBD1 (6 bases). The CDR3 consists of 15 residues. The germline V and J ends were trimmed by 0 bases and 0 bases, with 8 bases remaining between them. CDR1 and CDR2 from the germline V gene are SGHAT and FQDESV (reference sequence). The chain's CDR3 is CASSLARTVNTEAFF. The CDR3 DNA sequence: TGTGCCAGCAGCTTAGCCCGGACAGTGAACACTGAAGCTTTCTTT.

The V call is TRBV6-5, the J call TRBJ2-7, with TRBD1 matching over 8 bases. The trim removed 7 bases at V and 2 bases at J, leaving 7 bases unmatched. Germline V gives CDR1 MNHEY, CDR2 SVGAGI. This CDR3 comprises 14 residues. The CDR3 DNA sequence: TGTGCCAGCAAACGGACAGGGTACGCCTACGAGCAGTACTTC. Translating it yields CASKRTGYAYEQYF.

The rearrangement uses TRBV5-5 and TRBJ2-7; D perhaps matches TRBD1 (6 bases). This CDR3 is built from 15 residues. Trimming took off 3 bases at V and 3 bases at J, with 16 bases between the two ends. Germline V gene sequence: CDR1 SGHKS, CDR2 YYEKEE (reference sequence). The CDR3 loop reads CASSWGQTSIYEQYF. In DNA form, the CDR3 reads TGTGCCAGCAGCTGGGGGCAGACAAGCATCTACGAGCAGTACTTC.

V gene TRBV28 combines with J gene TRBJ2-2, with D possibly matching TRBD1 (5 bases). Per the germline V gene, CDR1 is MDHEN and CDR2 is SYDVKM. V was trimmed by 2 bases and J by 2 bases, leaving 9 bases between them. The CDR3 is 15 amino acids. CDR3 nucleotides: TGTGCCAGCAGTTTAGTGACAGATAACACCGGGGAGCTGTTTTTT. Protein product: CASSLVTDNTGELFF.

This clone was detected only a few times. The V and J genes are TRBV6-1 and TRBJ1-6, with unresolved D. The germline V gene has CDR1 MNHNS and CDR2 SASEGT. V shed 1 base and J shed 8 bases, with 9 bases lying between them. CDR3 length: 14 residues. The CDR3 reads CASSEGAPDSPLHF. DNA of the CDR3: TGTGCCAGCAGTGAAGGGGCGCCGGATTCACCCCTCCACTTT.

The chain joins TRBV29-1 to TRBJ1-2; 8 bases align to TRBD1. The CDR3 spans 15 residues. Germline lookup yields CDR1 SQVTM and CDR2 ANQGSEA. V was clipped by 3 bases and J by 8 bases; unmatched bases: 14. The CDR3 DNA sequence: TGCAGCGTTGACCCTCCTGAGTCAGGGGGCTACGGCTACACCTTC. This translates into CSVDPPESGGYGYTF.

This clone was recorded once. V gene TRBV11-3 combines with J gene TRBJ2-7; TRBD1 matches 9 bases. There are 13 residues in the CDR3. CDR1 and CDR2 (germline): SGHNT, YENEEA. V gave up 5 bases and J gave up 7 bases; unmatched junction bases: 6. The DNA for the CDR3 is TGTGCCAGCAGCCTCACAGGGGGCGGGGAGCAGTACTTC. Protein: CASSLTGGGEQYF.

V usage is TRBV28 and J usage is TRBJ2-1; 12 nucleotides align to TRBD2. Losses at the gene ends were 6 bases for V and 9 bases for J; bases not matched to a gene: 15. CDR3 length: 17 residues. Germline lookup yields CDR1 MDHEN and CDR2 SYDVKM. CDR3 loop: CASSSPDLAGGRFEQFF. CDR3 coding DNA: TGTGCCAGCAGCTCCCCGGACCTAGCGGGGGGGCGATTTGAGCAGTTCTTC.

This chain links TRBV9 with TRBJ1-4; D possibly corresponds to TRBD1 (5 bases). CDR1 and CDR2 (germline): SGDLS, YYNGEE. The CDR3 runs 14 residues. V dropped 3 bases and J dropped 3 bases, with 9 bases sitting between them. The CDR3 DNA reads TGTGCCAGCAGCGGGGGGGGGTCTAATGAAAAACTGTTTTTT. It is translated as CASSGGGSNEKLFF. Full variable domain (remainder filled in from reference TRBV9 and TRBJ1-4): DSGVTQTPKHLITATGQRVTLRCSPRSGDLSVYWYQQSLDQGLQFLIQYYNGEERAKGNILERFSAQQFPDLHSELNLSSLELGDSALYFCASSGGGSNEKLFFGSGTQLSVL.

The J gene is TRBJ2-5, the V gene TRBV7-8; 7 bases fit TRBD2. The germline V gene encodes CDR1 SGHVS and CDR2 FQNEAQ. This CDR3 contains 15 residues. V shed 1 base and J 5 bases; nucleotides not matched to a gene: 7. In DNA, the CDR3 is TGTGCCAGCAGCTTAGGGGGGGGGTCTCGGGAGACCCAGTACTTC. The encoded protein is CASSLGGGSRETQYF.

The V call is TRBV2, the J call TRBJ1-2; D may be TRBD1 (6 bases). V dropped 8 bases and J dropped 5 bases, with 12 bases sitting between them. From germline, CDR1 is SNHLY and CDR2 FYNNEI. The CDR3 consists of 12 residues. Here the CDR3 reads CASSSTGYGYTF. The CDR3 bases are TGTGCCAGCTCGTCTACAGGGTATGGCTACACCTTC.

As to this clone: Mismatch with germline at one junction end may stem from a read error. The chain couples TRBV7-9 to TRBJ1-4; a possible D gene is TRBD1 (6 bases). The CDR3 loop spans 13 amino acids. Per the germline V gene, CDR1 is SEHNR and CDR2 is FQNEAQ (reference sequence). For the CDR3, the DNA is TGTTCCAGCAGTTCCGACAGGAATGAAAAACTGTTTTTT. It yields the protein CSSSSDRNEKLFF.